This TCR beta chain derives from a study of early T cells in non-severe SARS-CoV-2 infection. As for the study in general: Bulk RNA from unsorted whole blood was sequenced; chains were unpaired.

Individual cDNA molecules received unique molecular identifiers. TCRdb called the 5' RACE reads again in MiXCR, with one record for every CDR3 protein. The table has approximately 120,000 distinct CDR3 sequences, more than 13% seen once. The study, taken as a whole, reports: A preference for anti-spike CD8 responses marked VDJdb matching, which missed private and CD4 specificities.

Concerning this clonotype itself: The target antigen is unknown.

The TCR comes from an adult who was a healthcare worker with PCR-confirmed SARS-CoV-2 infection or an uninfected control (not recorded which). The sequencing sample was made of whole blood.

The CDR3 loop reads CASSVQGNIAEAFF. The CDR3, as DNA: TGTGCCAGCAGCGTGCAGGGTAATATAGCTGAAGCTTTCTTT. The chain combines TRBV7-3 with TRBJ1-1; perhaps TRBD1 as D (5 bases). V was shortened by 5 bases and J by 6 bases, with 16 bases between the two germline ends. CDR1 and CDR2 (germline): SGHTA, FQGTGA. The length of the CDR3 is 14 residues.